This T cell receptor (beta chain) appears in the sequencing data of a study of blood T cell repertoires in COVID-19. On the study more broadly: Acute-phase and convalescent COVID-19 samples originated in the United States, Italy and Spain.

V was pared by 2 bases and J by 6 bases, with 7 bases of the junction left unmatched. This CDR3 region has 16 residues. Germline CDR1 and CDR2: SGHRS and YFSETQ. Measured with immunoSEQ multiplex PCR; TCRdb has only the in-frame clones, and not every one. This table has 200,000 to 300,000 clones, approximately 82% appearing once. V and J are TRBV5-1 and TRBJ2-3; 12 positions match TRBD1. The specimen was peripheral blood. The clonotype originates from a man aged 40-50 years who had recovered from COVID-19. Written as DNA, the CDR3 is TGCGCCAGCAGCTTACACCGGGACAGGGGGCGTGATACGCAGTATTTT. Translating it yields CASSLHRDRGRDTQYF.